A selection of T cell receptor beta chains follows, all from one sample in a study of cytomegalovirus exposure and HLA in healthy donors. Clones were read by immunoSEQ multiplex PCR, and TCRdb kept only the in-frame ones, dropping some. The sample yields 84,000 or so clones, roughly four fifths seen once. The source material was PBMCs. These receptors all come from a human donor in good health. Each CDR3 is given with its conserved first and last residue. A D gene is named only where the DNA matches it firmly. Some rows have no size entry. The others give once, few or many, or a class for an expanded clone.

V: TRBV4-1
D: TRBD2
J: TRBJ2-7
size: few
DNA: TGCGCCAGCAGCCAGACTAGCAATGGCGAGCAGTACTTC
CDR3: CASSQTSNGEQYF

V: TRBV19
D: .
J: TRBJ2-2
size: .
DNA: TGTGCCAGTAGTTCACAGGGTGGAGGACCCGGGGAGCTGTTTTTT
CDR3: CASSSQGGGPGELFF

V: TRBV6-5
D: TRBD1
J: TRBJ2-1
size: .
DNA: TGTGCCAGCAGTTATAACGACAGGGAATATGAGCAGTTCTTC
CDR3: CASSYNDREYEQFF

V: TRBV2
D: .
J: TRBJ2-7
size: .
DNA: TGTGCCAGCAGAGATCAAGGACAGACGCAGTACTTC
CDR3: CASRDQGQTQYF

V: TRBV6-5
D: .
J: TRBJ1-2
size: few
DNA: TGTGCCAGCAGTTACTCGGGGAGCGGCTACCCCTTC
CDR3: CASSYSGSGYPF

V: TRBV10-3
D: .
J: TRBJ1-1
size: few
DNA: TGTGCCATCAGTGCTACGAACACTGAAGCTTTCTTT
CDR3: CAISATNTEAFF

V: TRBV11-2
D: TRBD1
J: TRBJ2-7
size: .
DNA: TGTGCCAGCAGCATACCCAACAGGGGCAGGGAGCAGTACTTC
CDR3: CASSIPNRGREQYF

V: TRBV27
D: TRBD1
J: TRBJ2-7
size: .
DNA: TGTGCCAGCAGTCTAGGGACAGGGGCCTACGAGCAGTACTTC
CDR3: CASSLGTGAYEQYF

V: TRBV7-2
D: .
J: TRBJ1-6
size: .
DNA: TGTGCCAGCCGAAAACGGAGCACGGCCCGGAATTCACCCCTCCACTTT
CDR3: CASRKRSTARNSPLHF

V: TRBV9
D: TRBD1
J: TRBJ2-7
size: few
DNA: TGTGCCAGCAGCGTAGGACAGGGCCTAGAGCAGTACTTC
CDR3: CASSVGQGLEQYF

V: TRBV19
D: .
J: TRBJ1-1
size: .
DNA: TGTGCCACCCTGGACCAGGGCGGCACTGAAGCTTTCTTT
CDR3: CATLDQGGTEAFF

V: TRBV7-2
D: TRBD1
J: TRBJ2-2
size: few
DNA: TGTGCCAGCAGCTCCGGGACAGGCATTACCGGGGAGCTGTTTTTT
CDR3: CASSSGTGITGELFF

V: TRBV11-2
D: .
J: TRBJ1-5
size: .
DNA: TGTGCCAGCAGCTCAGGGGTTGCTCAGCCCCAGCATTTT
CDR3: CASSSGVAQPQHF

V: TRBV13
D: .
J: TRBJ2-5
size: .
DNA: TGTGCCAGCAGCCCGAGACTAGGGGAACAAGAGACCCAGTACTTC
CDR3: CASSPRLGEQETQYF

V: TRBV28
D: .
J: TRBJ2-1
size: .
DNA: TGTGCCGTCGCTGGGGTGGACTACTACAATGAGCAGTTCTTC
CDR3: CAVAGVDYYNEQFF

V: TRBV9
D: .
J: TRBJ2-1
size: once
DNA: TGTGCCAGCAGCGCATCGTGGAGTGAGCAGTTCTTC
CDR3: CASSASWSEQFF

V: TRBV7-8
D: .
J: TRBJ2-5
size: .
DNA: TGTGCCAGCAGCCGGGGGAGGGGGGCCGGAGAGACCCAGTACTTC
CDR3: CASSRGRGAGETQYF

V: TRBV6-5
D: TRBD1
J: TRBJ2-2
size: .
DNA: TGTGCCAGCAGTTTGGGGACAGGATCCGGGGAGCTGTTTTTT
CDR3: CASSLGTGSGELFF

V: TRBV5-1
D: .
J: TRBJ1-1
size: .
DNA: TGCGCCAGCAGCTTGGTTGCAGGGAACACTGAAGCTTTCTTT
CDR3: CASSLVAGNTEAFF

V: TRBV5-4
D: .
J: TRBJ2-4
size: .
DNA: TGTGCCAGCAGCTTGGAAGGTCAGAGCGTTGTTCAGTACTTC
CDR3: CASSLEGQSVVQYF

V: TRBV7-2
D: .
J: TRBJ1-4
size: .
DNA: TGTGCCAGCAGCTTAGGGACAGCTAATGAAAAACTGTTTTTT
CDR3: CASSLGTANEKLFF

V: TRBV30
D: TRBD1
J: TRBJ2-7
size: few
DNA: TGTGCCTGGAGCGAGACAGGGGAAGAGCAGTACTTC
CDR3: CAWSETGEEQYF

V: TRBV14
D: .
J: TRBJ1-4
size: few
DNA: TGTGCCAGCAGCCAACAGGGAAACAACCTCAATGAAAAACTGTTTTTT
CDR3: CASSQQGNNLNEKLFF

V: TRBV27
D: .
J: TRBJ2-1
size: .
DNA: TGTGCCAGCAGTTACGGACAGGGACTATACAATGAGCAGTTCTTC
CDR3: CASSYGQGLYNEQFF

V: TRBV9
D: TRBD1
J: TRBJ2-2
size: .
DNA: TGTGCCAGCAGCGCGGGACAGCACACCGGGGAGCTGTTTTTT
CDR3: CASSAGQHTGELFF

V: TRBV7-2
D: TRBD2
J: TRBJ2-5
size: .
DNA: TGTGCCAGCAGCTTATTGGGACTAGAGCGAGAGACCCAGTACTTC
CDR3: CASSLLGLERETQYF

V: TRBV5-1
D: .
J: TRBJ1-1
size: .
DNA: TGCGCCAGCAGCGGGGGGAACAGTGAAGCTTTCTTT
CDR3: CASSGGNSEAFF

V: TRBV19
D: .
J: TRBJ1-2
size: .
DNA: TGTGCCAGTACCCTCGGCGGGGGGGGTATCGATGGCTACACCTTC
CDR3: CASTLGGGGIDGYTF

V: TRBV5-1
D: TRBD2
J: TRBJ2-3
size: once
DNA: TGCGCCAGCAGCGTCGGACTAGCGGGGGGGCCAGATACGCAGTATTTT
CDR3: CASSVGLAGGPDTQYF

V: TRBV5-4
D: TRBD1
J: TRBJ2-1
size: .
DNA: TGTGCCAGCAGCGCCCGGACAGGGGGCTTCTACAATGAGCAGTTCTTC
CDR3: CASSARTGGFYNEQFF

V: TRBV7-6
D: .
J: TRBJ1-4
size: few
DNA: TGTGCCAGCAGCTTAAAGGGGTCAGGGGTTGCTAATGAAAAACTGTTTTTT
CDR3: CASSLKGSGVANEKLFF

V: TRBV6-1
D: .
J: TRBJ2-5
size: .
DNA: TGTGCCAGCAGTGCTAGTTCTTGGGAGACCCAGTACTTC
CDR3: CASSASSWETQYF

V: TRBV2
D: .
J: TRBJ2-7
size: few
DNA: TGTGCCAGCACCAGGTCTGGGGAGCAGTACTTC
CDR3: CASTRSGEQYF

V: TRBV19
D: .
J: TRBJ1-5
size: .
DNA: TGTGCCAGTAGTATAATTCACAGCCTTAGCAATCAGCCCCAGCATTTT
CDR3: CASSIIHSLSNQPQHF

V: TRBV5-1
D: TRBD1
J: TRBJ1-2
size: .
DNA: TGCGCCAGCAGCAAGGACAGGGCCGGGGGCTACCCCTTC
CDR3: CASSKDRAGGYPF

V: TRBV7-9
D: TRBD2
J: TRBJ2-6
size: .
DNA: TGTGCCAGCAGCGGCGGGGGGCCTGGGGCCAACGTCCTGACTTTC
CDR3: CASSGGGPGANVLTF

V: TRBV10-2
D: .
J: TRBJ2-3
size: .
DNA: TGCGCCAGCAGTCCCCGGGGAGATACGCAGTATTTT
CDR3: CASSPRGDTQYF

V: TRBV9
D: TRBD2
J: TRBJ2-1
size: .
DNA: TGTGCCAGCAGCAGGACTAGCGGGGGGTTGAATGAGCAGTTCTTC
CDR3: CASSRTSGGLNEQFF

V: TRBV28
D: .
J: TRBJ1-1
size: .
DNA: TGTGCCAGTCCAGCGGGGTCAGGGACTGAAGCTTTCTTT
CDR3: CASPAGSGTEAFF

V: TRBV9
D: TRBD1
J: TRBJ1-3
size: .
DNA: TGTGCCAGCAGCGTTGGACAGGGGGTCTCTGGAAACACCATATATTTT
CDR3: CASSVGQGVSGNTIYF

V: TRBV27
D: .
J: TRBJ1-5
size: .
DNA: TGTGCCAGCAGTTTAGCTAGCAATCAGCCCCAGAATTTT
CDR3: CASSLASNQPQNF

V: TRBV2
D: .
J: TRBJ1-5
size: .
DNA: TGTGCCAGCAGCCTTCAGGGTACTTATAGCAATCAGCCCCAGCATTTT
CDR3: CASSLQGTYSNQPQHF

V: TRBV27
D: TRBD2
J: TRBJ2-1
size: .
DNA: TGTGCCAGCACTACCGGGACTAGAAGTGAGCAGTTCTTC
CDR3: CASTTGTRSEQFF

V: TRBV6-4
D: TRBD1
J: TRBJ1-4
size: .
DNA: TGTGCCAGCAGTGATGCAACAGGGGCGGGAGAAAAACTGTTTTTT
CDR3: CASSDATGAGEKLFF

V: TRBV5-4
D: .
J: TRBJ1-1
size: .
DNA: TGTGCCAGCAGACTCCGTCAGGGGCCGGGCACTGAAGCTTTCTTT
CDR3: CASRLRQGPGTEAFF

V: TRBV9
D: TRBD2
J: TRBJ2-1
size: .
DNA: TGTGCCAGCAGCCCAGGCGGGGGATCCTACAATGAGCAGTTCTTC
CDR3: CASSPGGGSYNEQFF

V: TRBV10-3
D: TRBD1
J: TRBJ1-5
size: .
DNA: TGTGCCATCAGTGACCGGGACAGGGGGCGACAGCCCCAGCATTTT
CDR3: CAISDRDRGRQPQHF

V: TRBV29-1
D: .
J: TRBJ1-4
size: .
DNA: TGCAGCGTTGAGTATGGTGAGGAAAAACTGTTTTTT
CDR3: CSVEYGEEKLFF

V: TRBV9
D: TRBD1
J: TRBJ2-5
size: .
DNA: TGTGCCAGCAGCGCAGACAGGGGGCCCCAAGAGACCCAGTACTTC
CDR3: CASSADRGPQETQYF

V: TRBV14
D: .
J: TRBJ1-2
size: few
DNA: TGTGCCAGCAGCCAAGATCTCGGAGGGATGGCCTATGGCTACACCTTC
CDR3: CASSQDLGGMAYGYTF

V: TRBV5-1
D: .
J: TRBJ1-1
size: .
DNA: TGCGCCAGCAGCTTTGAAGAGAGGGACACTGAAGCTTTCTTT
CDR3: CASSFEERDTEAFF

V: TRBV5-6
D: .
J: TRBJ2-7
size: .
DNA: TGTGCCAGCAGCTTGGGGGGGGAGAAGGTAGAGCAGTACTTC
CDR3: CASSLGGEKVEQYF